This TCR beta chain was recorded in a study of cytomegalovirus exposure and HLA in healthy donors. The CDR3 runs 12 residues. Trimming took off 7 bases at V and 4 bases at J, with 12 bases between the two ends. Per the germline V gene, CDR1 is SGHRS and CDR2 is YFSETQ. Study outcomes and limitations: A link between a missense DCLRE1C variant and TCR beta V- and J-gene trimming emerged from a later analysis. Later on, analysis showed that most CMV-associated TCR beta chains appeared to be HLA-restricted. Analyses of presence/absence relied on an assumption of roughly uniform sequencing depth across donors.

Amplification used 60 Vbeta primers and 13 Jbeta primers. Produced via immunoSEQ multiplex PCR; TCRdb's table is partial and in-frame only. Among about 98,000 clones listed, about 81% were seen once. As for this clone: The antigen is undetermined.

Material for sequencing was PBMCs. This TCR derives from a man aged 18 to 30 in good health and CMV-seropositive. This chain joins TRBV5-1 and TRBJ2-7; weak D call: TRBD1 (5 bases). The CDR3 reads CASYRNIYEQYF. The CDR3 DNA reads as TGCGCCAGCTACAGGAACATTTACGAGCAGTACTTC.